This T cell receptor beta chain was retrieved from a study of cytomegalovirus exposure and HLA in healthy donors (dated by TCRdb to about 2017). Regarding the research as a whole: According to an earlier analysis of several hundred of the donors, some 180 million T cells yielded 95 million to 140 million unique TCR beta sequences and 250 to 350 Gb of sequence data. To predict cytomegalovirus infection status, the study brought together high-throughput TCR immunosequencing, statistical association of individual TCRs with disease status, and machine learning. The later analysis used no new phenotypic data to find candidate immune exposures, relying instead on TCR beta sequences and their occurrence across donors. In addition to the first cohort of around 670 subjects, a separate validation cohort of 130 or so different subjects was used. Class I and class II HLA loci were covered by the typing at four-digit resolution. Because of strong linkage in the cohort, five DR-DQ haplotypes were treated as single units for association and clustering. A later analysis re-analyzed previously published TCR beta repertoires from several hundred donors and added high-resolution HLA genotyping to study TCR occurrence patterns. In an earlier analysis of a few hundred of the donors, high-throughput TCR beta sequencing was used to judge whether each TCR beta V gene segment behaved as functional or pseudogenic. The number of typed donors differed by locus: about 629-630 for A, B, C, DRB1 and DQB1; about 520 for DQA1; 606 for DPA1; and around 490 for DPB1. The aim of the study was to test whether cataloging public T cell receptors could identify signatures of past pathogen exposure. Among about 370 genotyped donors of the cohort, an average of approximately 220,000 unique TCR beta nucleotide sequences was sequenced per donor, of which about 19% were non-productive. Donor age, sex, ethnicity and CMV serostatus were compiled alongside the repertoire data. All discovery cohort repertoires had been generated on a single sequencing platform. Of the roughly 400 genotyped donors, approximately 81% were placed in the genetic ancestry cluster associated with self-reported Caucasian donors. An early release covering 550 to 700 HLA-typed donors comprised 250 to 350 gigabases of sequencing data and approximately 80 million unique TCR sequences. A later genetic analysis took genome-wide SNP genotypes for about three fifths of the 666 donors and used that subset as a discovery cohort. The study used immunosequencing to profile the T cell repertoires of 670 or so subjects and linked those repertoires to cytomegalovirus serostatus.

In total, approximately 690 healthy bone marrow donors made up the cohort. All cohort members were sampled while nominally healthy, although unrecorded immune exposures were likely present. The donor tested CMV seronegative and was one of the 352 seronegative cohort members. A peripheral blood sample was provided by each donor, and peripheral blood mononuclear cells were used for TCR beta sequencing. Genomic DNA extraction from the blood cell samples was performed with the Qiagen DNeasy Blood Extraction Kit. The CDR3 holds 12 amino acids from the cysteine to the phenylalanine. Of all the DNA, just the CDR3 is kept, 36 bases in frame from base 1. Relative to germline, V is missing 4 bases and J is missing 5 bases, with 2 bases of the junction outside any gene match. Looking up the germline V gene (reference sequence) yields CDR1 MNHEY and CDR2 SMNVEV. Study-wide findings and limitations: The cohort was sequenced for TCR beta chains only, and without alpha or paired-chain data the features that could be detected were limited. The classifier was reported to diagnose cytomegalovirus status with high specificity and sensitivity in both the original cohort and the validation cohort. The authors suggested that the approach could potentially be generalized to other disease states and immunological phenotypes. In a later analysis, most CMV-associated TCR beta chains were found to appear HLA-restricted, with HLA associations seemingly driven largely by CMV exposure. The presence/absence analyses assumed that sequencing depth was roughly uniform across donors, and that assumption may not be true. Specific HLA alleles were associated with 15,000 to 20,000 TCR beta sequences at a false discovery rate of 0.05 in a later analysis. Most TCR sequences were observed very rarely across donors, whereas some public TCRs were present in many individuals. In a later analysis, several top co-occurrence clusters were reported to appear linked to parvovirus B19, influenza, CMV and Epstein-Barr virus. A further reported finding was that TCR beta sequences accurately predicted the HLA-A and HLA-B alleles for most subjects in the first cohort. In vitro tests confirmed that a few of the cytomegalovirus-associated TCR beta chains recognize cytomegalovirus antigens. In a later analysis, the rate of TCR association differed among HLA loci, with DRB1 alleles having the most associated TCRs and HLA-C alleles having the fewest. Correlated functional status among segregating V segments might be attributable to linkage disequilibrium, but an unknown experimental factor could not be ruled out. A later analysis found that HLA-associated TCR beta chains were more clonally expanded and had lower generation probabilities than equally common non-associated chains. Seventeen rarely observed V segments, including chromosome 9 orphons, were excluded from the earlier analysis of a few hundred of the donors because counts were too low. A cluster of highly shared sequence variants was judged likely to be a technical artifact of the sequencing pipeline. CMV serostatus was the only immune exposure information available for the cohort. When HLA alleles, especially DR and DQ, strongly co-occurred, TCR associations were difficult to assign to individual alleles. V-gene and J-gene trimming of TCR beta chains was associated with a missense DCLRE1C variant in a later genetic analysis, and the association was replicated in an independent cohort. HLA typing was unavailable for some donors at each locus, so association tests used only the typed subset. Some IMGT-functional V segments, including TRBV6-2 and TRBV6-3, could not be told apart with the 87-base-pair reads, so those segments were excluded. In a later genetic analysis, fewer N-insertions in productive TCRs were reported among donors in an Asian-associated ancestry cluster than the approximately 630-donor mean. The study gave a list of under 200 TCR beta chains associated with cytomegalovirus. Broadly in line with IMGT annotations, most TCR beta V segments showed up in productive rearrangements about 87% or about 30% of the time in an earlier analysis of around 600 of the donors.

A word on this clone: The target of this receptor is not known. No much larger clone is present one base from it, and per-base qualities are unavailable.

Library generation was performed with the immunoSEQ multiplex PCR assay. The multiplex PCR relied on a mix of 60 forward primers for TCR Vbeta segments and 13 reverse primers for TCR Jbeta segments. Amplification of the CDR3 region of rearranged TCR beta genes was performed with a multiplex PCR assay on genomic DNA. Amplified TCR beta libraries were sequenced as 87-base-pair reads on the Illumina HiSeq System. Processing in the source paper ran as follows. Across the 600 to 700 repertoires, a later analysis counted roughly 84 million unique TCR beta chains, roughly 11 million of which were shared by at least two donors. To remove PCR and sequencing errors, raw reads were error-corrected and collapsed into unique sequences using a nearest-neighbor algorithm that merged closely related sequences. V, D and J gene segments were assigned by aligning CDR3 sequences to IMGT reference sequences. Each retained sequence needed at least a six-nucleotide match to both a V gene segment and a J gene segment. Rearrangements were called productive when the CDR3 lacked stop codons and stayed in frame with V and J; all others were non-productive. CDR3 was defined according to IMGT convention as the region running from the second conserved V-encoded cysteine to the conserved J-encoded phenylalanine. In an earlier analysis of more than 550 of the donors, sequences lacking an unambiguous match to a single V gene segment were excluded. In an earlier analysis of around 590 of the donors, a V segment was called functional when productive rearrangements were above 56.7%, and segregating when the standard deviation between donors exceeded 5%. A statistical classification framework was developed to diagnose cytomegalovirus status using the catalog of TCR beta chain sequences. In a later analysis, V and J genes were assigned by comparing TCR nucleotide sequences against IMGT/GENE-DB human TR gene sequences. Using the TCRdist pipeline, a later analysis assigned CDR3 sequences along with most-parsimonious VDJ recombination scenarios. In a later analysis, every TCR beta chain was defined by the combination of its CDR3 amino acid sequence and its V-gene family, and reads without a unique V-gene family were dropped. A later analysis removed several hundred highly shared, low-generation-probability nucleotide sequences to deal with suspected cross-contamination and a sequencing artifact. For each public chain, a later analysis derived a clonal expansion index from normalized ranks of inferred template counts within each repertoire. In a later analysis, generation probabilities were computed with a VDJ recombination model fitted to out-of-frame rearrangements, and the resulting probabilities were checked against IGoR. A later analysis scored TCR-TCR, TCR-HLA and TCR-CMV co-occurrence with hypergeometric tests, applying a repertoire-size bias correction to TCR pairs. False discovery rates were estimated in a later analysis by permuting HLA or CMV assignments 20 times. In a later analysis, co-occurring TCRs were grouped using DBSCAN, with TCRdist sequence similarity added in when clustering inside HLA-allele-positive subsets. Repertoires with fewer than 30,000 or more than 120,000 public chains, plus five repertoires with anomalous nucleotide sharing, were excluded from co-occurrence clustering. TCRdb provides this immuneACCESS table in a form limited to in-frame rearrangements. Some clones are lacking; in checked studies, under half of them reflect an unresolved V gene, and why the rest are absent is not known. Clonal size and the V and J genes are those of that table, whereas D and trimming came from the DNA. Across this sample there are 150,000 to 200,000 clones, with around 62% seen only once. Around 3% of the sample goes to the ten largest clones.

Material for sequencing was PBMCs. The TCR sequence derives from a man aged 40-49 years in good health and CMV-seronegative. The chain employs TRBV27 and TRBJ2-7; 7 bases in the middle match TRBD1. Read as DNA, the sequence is TGTGCCAGCAGTTCGACAGGGAACGAGCAGTACTTC. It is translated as CASSSTGNEQYF.